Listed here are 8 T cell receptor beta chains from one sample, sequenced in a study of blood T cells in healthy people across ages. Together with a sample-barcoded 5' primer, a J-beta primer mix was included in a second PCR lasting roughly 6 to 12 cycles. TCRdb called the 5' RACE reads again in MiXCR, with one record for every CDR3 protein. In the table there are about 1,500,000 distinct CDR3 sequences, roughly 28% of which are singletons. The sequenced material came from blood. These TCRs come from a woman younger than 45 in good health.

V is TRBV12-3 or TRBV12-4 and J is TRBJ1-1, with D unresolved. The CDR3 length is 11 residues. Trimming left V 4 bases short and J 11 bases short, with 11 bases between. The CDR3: CASSSTFRAFF. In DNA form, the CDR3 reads TGTGCCAGCAGTTCCACCTTCCGGGCTTTCTTT.

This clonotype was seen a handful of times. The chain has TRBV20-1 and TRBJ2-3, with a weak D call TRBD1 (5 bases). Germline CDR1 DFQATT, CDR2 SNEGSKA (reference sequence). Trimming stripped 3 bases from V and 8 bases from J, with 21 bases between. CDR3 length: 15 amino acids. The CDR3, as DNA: TGCAGTGCTAGTAGGGGCCGCATAGGCCTGGCTACGCAGTATTTT. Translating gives CSASRGRIGLATQYF.

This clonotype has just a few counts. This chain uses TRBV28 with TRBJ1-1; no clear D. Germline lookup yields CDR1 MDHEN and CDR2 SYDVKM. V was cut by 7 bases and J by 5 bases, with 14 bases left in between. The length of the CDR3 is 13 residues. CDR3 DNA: TGTGCCAGCATCGGGTCAGTTAAGACTGAAGCTTTCTTT. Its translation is CASIGSVKTEAFF.

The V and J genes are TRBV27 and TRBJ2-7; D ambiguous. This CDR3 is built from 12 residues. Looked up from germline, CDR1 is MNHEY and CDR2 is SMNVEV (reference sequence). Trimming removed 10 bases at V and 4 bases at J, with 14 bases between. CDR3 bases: TGTGCCACCCTGGACCGTTTTTACGAGCAGTACTTC. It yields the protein CATLDRFYEQYF.

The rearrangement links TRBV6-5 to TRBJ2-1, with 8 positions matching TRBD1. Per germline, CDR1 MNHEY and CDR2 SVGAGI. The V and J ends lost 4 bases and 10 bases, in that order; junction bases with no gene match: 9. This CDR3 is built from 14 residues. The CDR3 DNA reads TGTGCCAGCAGTTCCTTCCTACAGGGGGACGAGCAGTTCTTC. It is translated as CASSSFLQGDEQFF.

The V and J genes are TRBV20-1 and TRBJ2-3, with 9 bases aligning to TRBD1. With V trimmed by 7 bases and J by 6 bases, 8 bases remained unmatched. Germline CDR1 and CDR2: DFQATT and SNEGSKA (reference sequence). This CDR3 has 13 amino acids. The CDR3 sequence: CSVRGTGSDTQYF. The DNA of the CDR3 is TGCAGTGTTAGGGGGACAGGGAGCGATACGCAGTATTTT.

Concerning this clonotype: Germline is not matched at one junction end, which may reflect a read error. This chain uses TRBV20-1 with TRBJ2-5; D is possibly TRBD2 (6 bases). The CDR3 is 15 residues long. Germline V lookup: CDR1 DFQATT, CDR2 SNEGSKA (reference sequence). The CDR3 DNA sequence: TGCAGTGCTAGAGATTACCAGGTAGCGGAAGACACCCAGTACTTC. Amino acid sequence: CSARDYQVAEDTQYF.

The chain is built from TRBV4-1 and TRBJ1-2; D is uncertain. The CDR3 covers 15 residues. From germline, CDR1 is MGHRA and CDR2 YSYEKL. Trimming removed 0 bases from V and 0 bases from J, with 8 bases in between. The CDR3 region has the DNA TGCGCCAGCAGCCAAGAAACAGCGGCTAACTATGGCTACACCTTC. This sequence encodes CASSQETAANYGYTF.